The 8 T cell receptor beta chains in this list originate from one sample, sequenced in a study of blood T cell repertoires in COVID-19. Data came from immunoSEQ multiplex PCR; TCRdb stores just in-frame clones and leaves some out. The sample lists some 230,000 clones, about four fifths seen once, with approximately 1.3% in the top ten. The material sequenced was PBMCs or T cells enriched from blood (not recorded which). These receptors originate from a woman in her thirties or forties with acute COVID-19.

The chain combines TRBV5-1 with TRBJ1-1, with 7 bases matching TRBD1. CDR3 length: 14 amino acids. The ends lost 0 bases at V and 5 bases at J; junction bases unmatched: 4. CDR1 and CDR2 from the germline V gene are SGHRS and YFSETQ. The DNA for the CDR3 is TGCGCCAGCAGCTTGGACAGGGGACGGACTGAAGCTTTCTTT. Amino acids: CASSLDRGRTEAFF.

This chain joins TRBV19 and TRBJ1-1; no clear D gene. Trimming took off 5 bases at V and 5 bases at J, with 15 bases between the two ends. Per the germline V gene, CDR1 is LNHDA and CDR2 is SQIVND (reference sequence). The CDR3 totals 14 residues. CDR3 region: CASSDRVGRTEAFF. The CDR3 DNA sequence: TGTGCCAGTAGTGACCGGGTCGGGAGGACTGAAGCTTTCTTT.

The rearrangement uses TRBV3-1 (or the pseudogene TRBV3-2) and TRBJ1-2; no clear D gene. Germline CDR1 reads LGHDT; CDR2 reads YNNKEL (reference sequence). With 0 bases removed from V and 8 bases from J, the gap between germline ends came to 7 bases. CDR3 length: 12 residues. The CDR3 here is CASSQDGKGYTF. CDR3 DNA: TGTGCCAGCAGCCAAGACGGGAAAGGCTACACCTTC.

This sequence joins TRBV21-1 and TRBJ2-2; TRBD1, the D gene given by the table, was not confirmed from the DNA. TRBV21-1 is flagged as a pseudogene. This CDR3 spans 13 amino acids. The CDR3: CASRDSYTGELFF. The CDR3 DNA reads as TGTGCCAGCAGGGACAGCTACACCGGGGAGCTGTTTTTT.

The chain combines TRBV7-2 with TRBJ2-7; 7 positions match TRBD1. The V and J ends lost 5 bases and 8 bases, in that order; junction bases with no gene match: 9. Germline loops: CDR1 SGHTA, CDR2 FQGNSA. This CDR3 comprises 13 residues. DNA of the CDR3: TGTGCCAGCAGCCGCGACAGGGAAAGGAAGCAGTACTTC. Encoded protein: CASSRDRERKQYF.

The CDR3 DNA follows: TGTGCCAGCAGTCCAGACAGATACCAAGAGACCCAGTACTTC. Its translation is CASSPDRYQETQYF. The chain employs TRBV28 and TRBJ2-5; weak D call: TRBD1 (5 bases). In germline, CDR1 is MDHEN, CDR2 SYDVKM. Trimming shortened V by 5 bases and J by 0 bases, and 10 bases separated the two germline ends. The CDR3 contains 14 residues.

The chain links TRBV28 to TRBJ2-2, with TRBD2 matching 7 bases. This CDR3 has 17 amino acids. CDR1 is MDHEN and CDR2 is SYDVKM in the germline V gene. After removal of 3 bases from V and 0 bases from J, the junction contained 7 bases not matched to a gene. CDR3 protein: CASSFPSSGPNTGELFF. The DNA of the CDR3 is TGTGCCAGCAGTTTCCCCTCTAGCGGCCCGAACACCGGGGAGCTGTTTTTT.

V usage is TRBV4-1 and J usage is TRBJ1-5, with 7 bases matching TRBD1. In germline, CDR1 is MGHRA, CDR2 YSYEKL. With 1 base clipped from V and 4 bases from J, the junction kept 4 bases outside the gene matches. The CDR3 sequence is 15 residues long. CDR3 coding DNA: TGCGCCAGCAGCCAAGGAGGGGGCCCTAATCAGCCCCAGCATTTT. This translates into CASSQGGGPNQPQHF.